Below are 22 T cell receptor beta chains sequenced from a single sample in a study of CD8 T cells in ankylosing spondylitis. TCRdb reprocessed the 5' RACE reads with MiXCR, giving one entry per CDR3 protein. The table lists some 270,000 distinct CDR3 sequences, 15% to 20% of them singletons. Material for sequencing was blood, either unsorted or a sorted T cell fraction (not recorded which). Receptors originate from a male donor with ankylosing spondylitis or in good health (not recorded which).

This clonotype was observed a few times. V gene TRBV29-1 combines with J gene TRBJ2-7; tentatively, D is TRBD1 or TRBD2 (6 bases each). V dropped 0 bases and J dropped 1 base, with 16 bases sitting between them. The CDR3 spans 16 residues. CDR1 and CDR2 from the germline V gene are SQVTM and ANQGSEA. CDR3 amino acids: CSVEDSRGGRSYEQYF. CDR3 coding DNA: TGCAGCGTTGAAGACTCCAGGGGAGGTCGTTCCTACGAGCAGTACTTC.

This clonotype was picked up many times. The rearrangement uses TRBV3-1 and TRBJ2-2; D is possibly TRBD2 (5 bases). V lost 0 bases, J lost 4 bases, and 12 bases lay in between. There are 16 residues in the CDR3. The germline gives CDR1 LGHDT, CDR2 YNNKEL (reference sequence). This chain's CDR3 is CASSQEDYELTGELFF. The CDR3 DNA reads as TGTGCCAGCAGCCAAGAAGACTACGAACTCACCGGGGAGCTGTTTTTT.

This clonotype was counted only a few times. V and J are TRBV5-1 and TRBJ2-7; perhaps TRBD2 as D (6 bases). This CDR3 spans 15 amino acids. The V gene lost 3 bases and the J gene lost 4 bases, with 17 bases spanning the gap. The V gene's germline CDR1 is SGHRS and CDR2 YFSETQ. CDR3 bases: TGCGCCAGCAGCTGGATGGGGGACGGGGGTTACGAGCAGTACTTC. Its translation: CASSWMGDGGYEQYF.

This clonotype occurred many times. This sequence joins TRBV4-2 and TRBJ2-7, with 7 bases matching TRBD2. CDR3 length: 17 amino acids. Trimming removed 0 bases from V and 4 bases from J; junction bases left unmatched: 12. Germline CDR1 is LGHNA and CDR2 is YNFKEQ. The CDR3 DNA sequence: TGTGCCAGCAGCCAAGAACCAAATCTAGCGGCGCTATACGAGCAGTACTTC. Protein product: CASSQEPNLAALYEQYF.

The chain employs TRBV4-2 and TRBJ2-3; a possible D gene is TRBD2 (7 bases). Germline V gene data show CDR1 as LGHNA and CDR2 as YNFKEQ. The CDR3 contains 16 residues. V gave up 4 bases and J gave up 6 bases, with 20 bases separating them. The CDR3 protein is CASSPPGEGEADTQYF. For the CDR3, the DNA is TGTGCCAGCAGCCCACCGGGGGAGGGGGAGGCGGATACGCAGTATTTT.

The chain recombines TRBV15 with TRBJ2-7; 7 nucleotides line up with TRBD1. Unmatched junction bases numbered 8, after V lost 5 bases and J lost 1 base. Germline values: CDR1 LNHNV, CDR2 YYDKDF (reference sequence). The CDR3 loop spans 15 amino acids. This chain's CDR3 is CATSGGTGQSYEQYF. DNA of the CDR3: TGTGCCACCAGCGGAGGAACGGGACAGTCCTACGAGCAGTACTTC. Combining the CDR3 with reference TRBV15 and TRBJ2-7 gives the whole variable domain DAMVIQNPRYQVTQFGKPVTLSCSQTLNHNVMYWYQQKSSQAPKLLFHYYDKDFNNEADTPDNFQSRRPNTSFCFLDIRSPGLGDTAMYLCATSGGTGQSYEQYFGPGTRLTVT.

This clonotype was recorded a few times. The genes are TRBV6-5 and TRBJ1-6; the D is unclear. V dropped 2 bases and J dropped 6 bases, with 8 bases sitting between them. The CDR3 totals 14 residues. Per the germline V gene, CDR1 is MNHEY and CDR2 is SVGAGI. CDR3 in DNA: TGTGCCAGCAGTTACAGATGGGGTAATTCACCCCTCCACTTT. Translated, it gives CASSYRWGNSPLHF.

This clonotype was found a few times. The CDR3 is CASSLAGPTGYTYEQYF. For the CDR3, the DNA is TGCGCCAGCAGCTTGGCGGGTCCGACAGGGTATACCTACGAGCAGTACTTC. This rearrangement joins TRBV5-1 to TRBJ2-7; 7 nucleotides agree with TRBD1. Germline trimming cut 0 bases from V and 2 bases from J; bases unmatched to any gene: 11. This CDR3 is built from 17 residues. Germline V gene data show CDR1 as SGHRS and CDR2 as YFSETQ.

This rearrangement joins TRBV7-9 to TRBJ2-7, with 9 bases aligning to TRBD2. The CDR3 is made up of 16 amino acids. With V trimmed by 4 bases and J by 3 bases, 10 bases remained unmatched. Germline lookup yields CDR1 SEHNR and CDR2 FQNEAQ (reference sequence). The CDR3 coding sequence is TGTGCCAGCAGCTCGTTAGCGGGAGAGAATTTCTACGAGCAGTACTTC. It encodes CASSSLAGENFYEQYF.

V is TRBV11-2 and J is TRBJ2-1; 14 nucleotides align to TRBD2. V lost 5 bases and J lost 7; bases outside the gene matches: 4. Looked up from germline, CDR1 is SGHAT and CDR2 is FQNNGV. This CDR3 comprises 15 residues. Here the CDR3 reads CASSPTSGRVNEQFF. The CDR3 DNA reads TGTGCCAGCAGCCCGACTAGCGGGAGGGTAAATGAGCAGTTCTTC.

The rearrangement uses TRBV5-1 and TRBJ2-1, with D perhaps TRBD1 (7 bases). Germline-derived CDR1 and CDR2 are SGHRS and YFSETQ. The CDR3 totals 16 residues. Trimming pared 0 bases from V and 5 bases from J, leaving 15 bases between. CDR3 in DNA: TGCGCCAGCAGCTTGGTGCGGCAGGGGGGAGACAATGAGCAGTTCTTC. Its translation is CASSLVRQGGDNEQFF.

The chain is built from TRBV10-3 and TRBJ2-1, with 10 bases identical to TRBD2. In germline, CDR1 is ENHRY, CDR2 SYGVKD. The CDR3 totals 15 residues. Germline trimming cut 7 bases from V and 4 bases from J; bases unmatched to any gene: 7. CDR3 nucleotide sequence: TGTGCCATCATGATTAGCGGGAGGAGATACAATGAGCAGTTCTTC. Encoded protein: CAIMISGRRYNEQFF.

This clonotype has at least ten counts. The chain recombines TRBV29-1 with TRBJ2-2; 13 bases are a match to TRBD2. After removal of 5 bases from V and 1 base from J, the junction contained 7 bases not matched to a gene. This CDR3 has 17 amino acids. From germline, CDR1 is SQVTM and CDR2 ANQGSEA. The CDR3 protein is CSVSGLAGYWNTGELFF. Here the CDR3 DNA reads TGCAGCGTTTCGGGACTAGCGGGATATTGGAACACCGGGGAGCTGTTTTTT.

This clonotype has a handful of counts. This sequence joins TRBV7-9 and TRBJ2-7, with D possibly TRBD1 on 7 matching bases. From germline, CDR1 is SEHNR and CDR2 FQNEAQ (reference sequence). This CDR3 region has 14 residues. The germline V and J ends were trimmed by 4 bases and 2 bases, with 12 bases remaining between them. The CDR3 DNA sequence: TGTGCCAGCAGCTGGGCGGGACAGACCTACGAGCAGTACTTC. Protein product: CASSWAGQTYEQYF.

The sample holds many counts of this clonotype. The CDR3 loop is CASSFLDKSSNEQFF. The CDR3 DNA reads as TGTGCCAGCAGTTTTCTGGACAAGAGTTCCAATGAGCAGTTCTTC. V usage is TRBV27 and J usage is TRBJ2-1; D might be TRBD1 (5 bases). Germline V gives CDR1 MNHEY, CDR2 SMNVEV (reference sequence). Trimming stripped 3 bases from V and 6 bases from J, with 15 bases between. The CDR3 has 15 amino acids.

This clonotype was picked up a small number of times. This CDR3 reads CSAGQVSYEQYF. The CDR3 DNA reads TGCAGCGCCGGACAGGTTTCCTACGAGCAGTACTTC. This chain uses TRBV29-1 with TRBJ2-7; TRBD1 matches 7 bases. With 7 bases clipped from V and 1 base from J, the junction kept 4 bases outside the gene matches. Germline CDR1 is SQVTM and CDR2 is ANQGSEA. The CDR3 totals 12 residues.

This chain connects TRBV12-3 or TRBV12-4 to TRBJ2-3, with D perhaps TRBD2 (5 bases). CDR3 length: 17 amino acids. V lost 1 base and J 0 bases, leaving 14 bases between the germline ends. In nucleotides, the CDR3 is TGTGCCAGCAGTTTAGAGGGAGCCAGACCTAGCACAGATACGCAGTATTTT. Translating gives CASSLEGARPSTDTQYF.

V and J are TRBV28 and TRBJ1-5, with 12 bases that match TRBD1. Unmatched junction bases numbered 20, after V lost 10 bases and J lost 7 bases. Germline values: CDR1 MDHEN, CDR2 SYDVKM. CDR3 length: 18 residues. CDR3 protein: CATSTEGGDRGLEQPQHF. The CDR3 nucleotides are TGTGCCACCTCAACTGAGGGAGGGGACAGGGGGCTCGAACAGCCCCAGCATTTT. Combining the CDR3 with reference TRBV28 and TRBJ1-5 gives the whole variable domain DVKVTQSSRYLVKRTGEKVFLECVQDMDHENMFWYRQDPGLGLRLIYFSYDVKMKEKGDIPEGYSVSREKKERFSLILESASTNQTSMYLCATSTEGGDRGLEQPQHFGDGTRLSIL.

This clonotype was observed a few times. The V and J genes are TRBV6-2 or TRBV6-3 and TRBJ2-3; D is undetermined. The V gene's germline CDR1 is MNHEY and CDR2 SVGEGT. The CDR3 is 12 amino acids. Trimming took off 1 base at V and 6 bases at J, with 5 bases between the two ends. The chain's CDR3 is CASSYYLDTQYF. For the CDR3, the DNA is TGTGCCAGCAGTTACTATTTGGATACGCAGTATTTT.

This clonotype has a handful of counts. This sequence joins TRBV4-2 and TRBJ1-1, with D perhaps matching TRBD1 (5 bases). This CDR3 region has 14 residues. Trimming took off 3 bases at V and 4 bases at J, with 12 bases between the two ends. CDR1 and CDR2 (germline): LGHNA, YNFKEQ. CDR3 protein: CASSQPDSATEAFF. The DNA of the CDR3 is TGTGCCAGCAGCCAGCCAGACAGTGCCACTGAAGCTTTCTTT.

V gene TRBV9 combines with J gene TRBJ2-2; 7 bases line up with TRBD1. Per germline, CDR1 SGDLS and CDR2 YYNGEE. The CDR3 totals 14 residues. V trimming: 1 base; J trimming: 6 bases; junction bases outside the gene matches: 3. The CDR3 DNA reads as TGTGCCAGCAGCGTAACACAGGGGCCCGGGGAGCTGTTTTTT. This gives the protein CASSVTQGPGELFF. The full variable domain, its missing parts supplied by reference TRBV9 and TRBJ2-2, is DSGVTQTPKHLITATGQRVTLRCSPRSGDLSVYWYQQSLDQGLQFLIQYYNGEERAKGNILERFSAQQFPDLHSELNLSSLELGDSALYFCASSVTQGPGELFFGEGSRLTVL.

As to this clonotype: A much larger clone sits a single nucleotide away, making a read error possible. The chain employs TRBV9 and TRBJ1-3; no reliable D call. CDR3 length: 14 amino acids. The V gene's germline CDR1 is SGDLS and CDR2 YYNGEE. The CDR3 here is CASSVPDSRNTIYF. CDR3 DNA sequence: TGTGCCAGCAGCGTACCAGACTCTAGAAACACCATATATTTT.